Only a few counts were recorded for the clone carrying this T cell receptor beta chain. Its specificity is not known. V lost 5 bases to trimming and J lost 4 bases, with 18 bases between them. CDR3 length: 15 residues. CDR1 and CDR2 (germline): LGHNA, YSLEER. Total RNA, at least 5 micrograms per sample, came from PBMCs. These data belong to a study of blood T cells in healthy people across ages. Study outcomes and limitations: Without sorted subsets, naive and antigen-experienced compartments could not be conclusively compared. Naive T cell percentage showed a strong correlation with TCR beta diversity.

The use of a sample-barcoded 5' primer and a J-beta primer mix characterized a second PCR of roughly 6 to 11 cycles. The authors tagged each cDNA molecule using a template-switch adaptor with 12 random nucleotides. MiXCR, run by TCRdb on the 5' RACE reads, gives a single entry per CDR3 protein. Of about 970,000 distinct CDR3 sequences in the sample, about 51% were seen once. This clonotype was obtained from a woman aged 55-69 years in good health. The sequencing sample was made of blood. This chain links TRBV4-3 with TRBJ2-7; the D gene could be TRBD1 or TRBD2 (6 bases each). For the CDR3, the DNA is TGCGCCAGCAGCTATGGGACCGGGGGCGTGTACGAGCAGTACTTC. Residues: CASSYGTGGVYEQYF.